The 15 T cell receptor beta chains below were found in one sample sequenced in a study of cytomegalovirus exposure and HLA in healthy donors. PCR was performed using 60 Vbeta and 13 Jbeta primers. Generated by immunoSEQ multiplex PCR, the TCRdb table keeps only in-frame clones and is missing some. There are around 150,000 clones in the sample; roughly 9.4% occur only once, and 1.5% to 2% lies in the top ten. What was sequenced was PBMCs. Receptors were obtained from a male donor in good health and CMV-seronegative.

The V and J genes are TRBV5-1 and TRBJ2-1, with 8 nucleotides matching TRBD2. V was pared by 6 bases and J by 9 bases, with 14 bases of the junction left unmatched. There are 15 residues in the CDR3. Germline V gives CDR1 SGHRS, CDR2 YFSETQ. The CDR3 bases are TGCGCCAGCACCCCCTGGGGTAGCGGGAACGGTGAGCAGTTCTTC. The encoded protein is CASTPWGSGNGEQFF.

There are a few counts of this clone. This sequence joins TRBV19 and TRBJ1-1; TRBD1 matches 7 bases. The CDR3 runs to 13 residues. Trimming removed 4 bases from V and 2 bases from J; junction bases left unmatched: 1. Germline lookup yields CDR1 LNHDA and CDR2 SQIVND (reference sequence). CDR3 amino acids: CASSNRGNTEAFF. As DNA, the CDR3 is TGTGCCAGTAGTAACAGGGGCAACACTGAAGCTTTCTTT.

This clone was seen only a few times. The CDR3 region has the DNA TGTGCCAGCAGGGAGGCAGGGGTGACTAATGAAAAACTGTTTTTT. This encodes CASREAGVTNEKLFF. This chain links TRBV28 with TRBJ1-4; a possible D gene is TRBD1 (6 bases). The V gene's germline CDR1 is MDHEN and CDR2 SYDVKM. This CDR3 is built from 15 residues. Trimming stripped 6 bases from V and 2 bases from J, with 13 bases between.

This clone was seen a few times. The rearrangement joins TRBV7-8 to TRBJ1-1; 9 nucleotides line up with TRBD1. The V gene end was trimmed by 5 bases and the J gene end by 2 bases; junction bases not matched to a gene: 6. The CDR3 contains 15 residues. Germline CDR1 is SGHVS and CDR2 is FQNEAQ. The DNA for the CDR3 is TGTGCCAGCAGCCGTTGGACAGGGGTCAACACTGAAGCTTTCTTT. Translated: CASSRWTGVNTEAFF.

The chain couples TRBV5-1 to TRBJ2-7, with 8 bases identical to TRBD2. The CDR3 extends over 14 amino acids. CDR1 is SGHRS and CDR2 is YFSETQ in the germline V gene. V was pared by 7 bases and J by 5 bases, with 11 bases of the junction left unmatched. In DNA, the CDR3 is TGCGCCAGCCGTGAGGGAGCGGGAGCACACGAGCAGTACTTC. It translates to CASREGAGAHEQYF.

V gene TRBV29-1 combines with J gene TRBJ2-7, with 8 bases identical to TRBD1. Germline V gene sequence: CDR1 SQVTM, CDR2 ANQGSEA. This CDR3 comprises 15 residues. V was pared by 7 bases and J by 2 bases, with 13 bases of the junction left unmatched. The DNA of the CDR3 is TGCAGCGCAACTAAAACAGGGGGGAAACCCTACGAGCAGTACTTC. Translated, it gives CSATKTGGKPYEQYF.

This clone came up a few times. The CDR3 sequence: CSVGGRVTGELFF. The CDR3, as DNA: TGCAGCGTTGGGGGGAGGGTGACCGGGGAGCTGTTTTTT. This chain connects TRBV29-1 to TRBJ2-2, with 7 bases identical to TRBD2. After removal of 4 bases from V and 5 bases from J, the junction contained 4 bases not matched to a gene. CDR3 length equals 13 residues. Germline V CDR1 and CDR2: SQVTM, ANQGSEA.

The genes are TRBV9 and TRBJ2-7; D possibly corresponds to TRBD2 (6 bases). With 4 bases removed from V and 2 bases from J, the gap between germline ends came to 16 bases. Germline V gives CDR1 SGDLS, CDR2 YYNGEE. This CDR3 contains 15 residues. The CDR3 loop is CASSLEASAPYEQYF. The CDR3, as DNA: TGTGCCAGCAGCCTAGAGGCTAGCGCACCCTACGAGCAGTACTTC.

This clone turned up a few times. The chain couples TRBV6-5 to TRBJ1-2; D not certain. The germline V and J ends were trimmed by 6 bases and 10 bases, with 12 bases remaining between them. This CDR3 comprises 11 residues. The germline V gene has CDR1 MNHEY and CDR2 SVGAGI. CDR3 nucleotides: TGTGCCAGCAGCCCCGGGAGAGTCTACACCTTC. This sequence encodes CASSPGRVYTF.

V usage is TRBV4-2 and J usage is TRBJ2-1, with D possibly being TRBD2 (7 bases). V lost 1 base, J lost 6 bases, and 13 bases lay in between. Per the germline V gene, CDR1 is LGHNA and CDR2 is YNFKEQ. The CDR3 spans 15 residues. This chain's CDR3 is CASSQGGRGGNEQFF. CDR3 bases: TGTGCCAGCAGCCAAGGGGGTAGGGGGGGCAATGAGCAGTTCTTC.

The V and J genes are TRBV28 and TRBJ2-1, with 7 bases that match TRBD2. Per the germline V gene, CDR1 is MDHEN and CDR2 is SYDVKM. The CDR3 contains 12 residues. Trimming cost V 3 bases and J 9 bases; bases outside gene matches: 2. DNA for the CDR3: TGTGCCAGCAGTTTGGGACTAAGTGAGCAGTTCTTC. Translated: CASSLGLSEQFF.

This clone has just a few counts. The V gene is TRBV4-2, the J gene TRBJ2-1; no definite D call. CDR1 is LGHNA and CDR2 is YNFKEQ in the germline V gene. This CDR3 is built from 14 residues. Trimming left V 0 bases short and J 4 bases short, with 7 bases between. CDR3 region: CASSQDQQYNEQFF. CDR3 coding DNA: TGTGCCAGCAGCCAAGACCAACAGTACAATGAGCAGTTCTTC.

The genes are TRBV28 and TRBJ2-7; 9 bases fit TRBD1. Germline V gene sequence: CDR1 MDHEN, CDR2 SYDVKM. CDR3 length: 15 residues. Trimming cost V 4 bases and J 2 bases; bases outside gene matches: 6. CDR3 DNA sequence: TGTGCCAGCAGTTCCCCGACAGGGGGTGCCTACGAGCAGTACTTC. This sequence encodes CASSSPTGGAYEQYF.

This rearrangement joins TRBV4-3 to TRBJ1-2, with 8 positions matching TRBD1. The CDR3 spans 15 residues. Germline CDR1 is LGHNA and CDR2 is YSLEER. V lost 4 bases and J lost 8; bases outside the gene matches: 12. CDR3 nucleotides: TGCGCCAGCAGCCTGGACAGGGATTTCTATGGCGGCTACACCTTC. Its protein is CASSLDRDFYGGYTF.

This clone has only a few counts. The chain recombines TRBV28 with TRBJ2-1, with TRBD1 identical over 12 bases. V lost 4 bases and J lost 8; bases outside the gene matches: 3. The length of the CDR3 is 14 residues. Germline CDR1 MDHEN, CDR2 SYDVKM. The CDR3 DNA sequence: TGTGCCAGCAGTTCGGGACAGGGGGCCTATGAGCAGTTCTTC. Residues: CASSSGQGAYEQFF.